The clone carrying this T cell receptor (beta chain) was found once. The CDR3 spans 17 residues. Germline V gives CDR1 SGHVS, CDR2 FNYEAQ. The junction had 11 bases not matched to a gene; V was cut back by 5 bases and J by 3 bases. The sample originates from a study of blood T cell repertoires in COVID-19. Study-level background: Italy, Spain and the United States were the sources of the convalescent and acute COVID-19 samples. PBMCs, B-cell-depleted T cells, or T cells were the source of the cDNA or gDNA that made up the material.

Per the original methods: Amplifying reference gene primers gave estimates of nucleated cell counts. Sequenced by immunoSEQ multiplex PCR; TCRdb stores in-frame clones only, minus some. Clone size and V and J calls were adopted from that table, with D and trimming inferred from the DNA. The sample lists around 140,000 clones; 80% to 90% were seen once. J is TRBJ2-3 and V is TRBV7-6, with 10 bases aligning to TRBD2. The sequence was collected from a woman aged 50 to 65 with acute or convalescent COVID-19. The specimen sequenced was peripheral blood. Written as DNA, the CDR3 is TGTGCCAGCAGCCTGCCCGGGACTAGCGATTTGACAGATACGCAGTATTTT. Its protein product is CASSLPGTSDLTDTQYF.